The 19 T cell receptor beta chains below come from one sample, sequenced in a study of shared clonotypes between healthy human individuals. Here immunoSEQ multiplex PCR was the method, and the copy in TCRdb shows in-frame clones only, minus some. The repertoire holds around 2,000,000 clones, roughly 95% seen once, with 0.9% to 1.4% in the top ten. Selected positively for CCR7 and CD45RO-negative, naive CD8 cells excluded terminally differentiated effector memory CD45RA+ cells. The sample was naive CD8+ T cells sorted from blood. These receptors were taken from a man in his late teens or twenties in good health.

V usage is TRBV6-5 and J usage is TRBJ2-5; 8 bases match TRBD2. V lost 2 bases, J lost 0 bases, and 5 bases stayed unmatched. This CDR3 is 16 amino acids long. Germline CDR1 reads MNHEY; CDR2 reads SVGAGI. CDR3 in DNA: TGTGCCAGCAGTTACGGGGTAGCGGGGTACCAAGAGACCCAGTACTTC. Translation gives CASSYGVAGYQETQYF.

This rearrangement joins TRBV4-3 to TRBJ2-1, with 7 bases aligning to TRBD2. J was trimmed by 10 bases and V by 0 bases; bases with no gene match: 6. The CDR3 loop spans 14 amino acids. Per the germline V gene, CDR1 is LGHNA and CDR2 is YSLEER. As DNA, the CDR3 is TGCGCCAGCAGCCAAGACCCGGTGGGAGGGGAGCAGTTCTTC. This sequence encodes CASSQDPVGGEQFF.

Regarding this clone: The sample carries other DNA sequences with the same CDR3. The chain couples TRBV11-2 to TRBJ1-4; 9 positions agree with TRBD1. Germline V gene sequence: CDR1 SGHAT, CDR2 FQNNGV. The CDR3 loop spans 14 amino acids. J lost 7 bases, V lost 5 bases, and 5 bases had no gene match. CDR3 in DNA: TGTGCCAGCAGCCTGGGACAGGGAAGTGAAAAACTGTTTTTT. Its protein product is CASSLGQGSEKLFF.

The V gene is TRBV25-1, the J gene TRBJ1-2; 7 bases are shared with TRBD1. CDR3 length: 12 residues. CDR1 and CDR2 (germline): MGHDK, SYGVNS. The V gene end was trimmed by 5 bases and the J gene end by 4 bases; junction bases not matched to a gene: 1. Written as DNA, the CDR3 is TGTGCCAGCAGTACAGGGGTCTATGGCTACACCTTC. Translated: CASSTGVYGYTF.

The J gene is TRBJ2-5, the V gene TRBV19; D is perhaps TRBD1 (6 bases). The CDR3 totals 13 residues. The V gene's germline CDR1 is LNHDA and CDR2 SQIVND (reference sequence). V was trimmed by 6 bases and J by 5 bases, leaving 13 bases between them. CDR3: CASSRQGPETQYF. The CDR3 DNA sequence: TGTGCCAGTAGCCGTCAGGGGCCGGAGACCCAGTACTTC.

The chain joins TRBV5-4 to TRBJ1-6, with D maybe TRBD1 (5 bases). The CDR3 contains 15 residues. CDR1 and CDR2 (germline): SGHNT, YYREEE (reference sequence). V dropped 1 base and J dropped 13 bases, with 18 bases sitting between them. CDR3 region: CASSLFDSLSGPLHF. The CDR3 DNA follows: TGTGCCAGCAGCTTGTTTGACAGCCTGTCGGGTCCCCTCCACTTT.

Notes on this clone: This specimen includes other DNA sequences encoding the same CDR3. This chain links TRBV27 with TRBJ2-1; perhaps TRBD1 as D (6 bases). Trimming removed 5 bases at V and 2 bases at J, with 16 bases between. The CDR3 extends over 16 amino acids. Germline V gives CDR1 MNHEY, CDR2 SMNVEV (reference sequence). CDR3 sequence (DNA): TGTGCCAGCAGTCTTTCGTCAGGGGCTACCTACAATGAGCAGTTCTTC. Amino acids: CASSLSSGATYNEQFF.

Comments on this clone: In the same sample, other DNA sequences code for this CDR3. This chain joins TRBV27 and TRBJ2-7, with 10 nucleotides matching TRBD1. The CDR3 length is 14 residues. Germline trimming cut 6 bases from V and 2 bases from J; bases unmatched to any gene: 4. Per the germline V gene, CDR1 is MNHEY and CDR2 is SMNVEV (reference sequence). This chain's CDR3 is CASRWTGGPYEQYF. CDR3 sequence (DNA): TGTGCCAGCAGGTGGACAGGGGGACCCTACGAGCAGTACTTC.

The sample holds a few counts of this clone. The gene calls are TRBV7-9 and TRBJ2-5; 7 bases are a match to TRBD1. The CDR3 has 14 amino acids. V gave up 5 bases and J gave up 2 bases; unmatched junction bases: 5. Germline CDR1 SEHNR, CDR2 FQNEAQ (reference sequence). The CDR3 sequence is CASSHRDRQETQYF. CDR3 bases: TGTGCCAGCAGCCACCGGGACAGACAAGAGACCCAGTACTTC.

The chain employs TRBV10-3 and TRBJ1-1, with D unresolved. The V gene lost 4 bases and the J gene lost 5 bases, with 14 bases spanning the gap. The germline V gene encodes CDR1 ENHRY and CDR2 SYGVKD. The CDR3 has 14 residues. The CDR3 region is CAISVLWGRTEAFF. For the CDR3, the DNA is TGTGCCATCAGTGTCCTCTGGGGAAGGACTGAAGCTTTCTTT.

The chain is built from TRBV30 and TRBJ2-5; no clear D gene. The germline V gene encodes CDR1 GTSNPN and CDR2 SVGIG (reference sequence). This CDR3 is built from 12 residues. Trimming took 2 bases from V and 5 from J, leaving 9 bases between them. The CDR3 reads CAWSPSSETQYF. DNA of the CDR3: TGTGCCTGGAGTCCTAGTTCGGAGACCCAGTACTTC. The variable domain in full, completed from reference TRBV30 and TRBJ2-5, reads SQTIHQWPATLVQPVGSPLSLECTVEGTSNPNLYWYRQAAGRGLQLLFYSVGIGQISSEVPQNLSASRPQDRQFILSSKKLLLSDSGFYLCAWSPSSETQYFGPGTRLLVL.

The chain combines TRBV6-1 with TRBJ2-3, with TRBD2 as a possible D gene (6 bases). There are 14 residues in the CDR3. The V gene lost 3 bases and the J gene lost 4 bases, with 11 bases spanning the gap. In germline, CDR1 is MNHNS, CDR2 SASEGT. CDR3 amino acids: CASSELGGADTQYF. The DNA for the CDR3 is TGTGCCAGCAGTGAGCTAGGAGGGGCAGATACGCAGTATTTT.

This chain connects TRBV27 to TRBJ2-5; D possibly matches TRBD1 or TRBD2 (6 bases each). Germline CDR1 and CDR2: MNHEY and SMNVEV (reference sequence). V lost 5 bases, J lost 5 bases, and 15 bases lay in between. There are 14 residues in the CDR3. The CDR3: CASSIGGREETQYF. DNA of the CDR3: TGTGCCAGCAGTATTGGGGGGCGCGAGGAGACCCAGTACTTC.

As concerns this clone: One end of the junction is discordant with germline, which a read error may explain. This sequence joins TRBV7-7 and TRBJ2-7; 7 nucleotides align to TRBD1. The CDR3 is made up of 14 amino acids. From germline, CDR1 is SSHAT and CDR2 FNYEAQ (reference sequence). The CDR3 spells CASSDLGQSYEQYF. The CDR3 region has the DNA TGTGCTAGCAGCGACCTGGGACAGTCCTACGAGCAGTACTTC.

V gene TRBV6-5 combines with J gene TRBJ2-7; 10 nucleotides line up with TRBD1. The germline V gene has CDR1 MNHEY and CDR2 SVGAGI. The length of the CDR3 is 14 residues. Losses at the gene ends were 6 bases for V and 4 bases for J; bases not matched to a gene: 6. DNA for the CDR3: TGTGCCAGCAGACCCGGACAGGGGGGATACGAGCAGTACTTC. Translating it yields CASRPGQGGYEQYF.

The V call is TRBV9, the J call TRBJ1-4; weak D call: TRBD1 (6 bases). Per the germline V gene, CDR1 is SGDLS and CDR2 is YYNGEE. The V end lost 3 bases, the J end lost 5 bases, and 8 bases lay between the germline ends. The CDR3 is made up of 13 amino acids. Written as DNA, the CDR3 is TGTGCCAGCAGCGACCAGGGGAATGAAAAACTGTTTTTT. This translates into CASSDQGNEKLFF.

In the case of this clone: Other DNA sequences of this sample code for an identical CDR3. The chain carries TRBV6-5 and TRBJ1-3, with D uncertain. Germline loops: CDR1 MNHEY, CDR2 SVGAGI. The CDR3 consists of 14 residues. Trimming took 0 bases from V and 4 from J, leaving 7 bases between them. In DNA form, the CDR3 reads TGTGCCAGCAGTTACTCGGGAACCGGAAACACCATATATTTT. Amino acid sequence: CASSYSGTGNTIYF.

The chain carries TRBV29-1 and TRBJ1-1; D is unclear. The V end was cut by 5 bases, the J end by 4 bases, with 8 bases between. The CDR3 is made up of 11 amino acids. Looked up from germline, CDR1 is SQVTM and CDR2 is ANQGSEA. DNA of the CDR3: TGCAGCGTTAGGACCAGCACTGAAGCTTTCTTT. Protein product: CSVRTSTEAFF. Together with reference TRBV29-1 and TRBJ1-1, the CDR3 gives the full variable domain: SAVISQKPSRDICQRGTSLTIQCQVDSQVTMMFWYRQQPGQSLTLIATANQGSEATYESGFVIDKFPISRPNLTFSTLTVSNMSPEDSSIYLCSVRTSTEAFFGQGTRLTVV.

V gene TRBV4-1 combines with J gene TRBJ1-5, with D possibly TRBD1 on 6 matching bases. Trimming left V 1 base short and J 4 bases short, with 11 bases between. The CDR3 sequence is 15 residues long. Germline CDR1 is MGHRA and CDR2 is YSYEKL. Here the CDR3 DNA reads TGCGCCAGCAGCCAAGTGGGGGGGCAGAATCAGCCCCAGCATTTT. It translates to CASSQVGGQNQPQHF.